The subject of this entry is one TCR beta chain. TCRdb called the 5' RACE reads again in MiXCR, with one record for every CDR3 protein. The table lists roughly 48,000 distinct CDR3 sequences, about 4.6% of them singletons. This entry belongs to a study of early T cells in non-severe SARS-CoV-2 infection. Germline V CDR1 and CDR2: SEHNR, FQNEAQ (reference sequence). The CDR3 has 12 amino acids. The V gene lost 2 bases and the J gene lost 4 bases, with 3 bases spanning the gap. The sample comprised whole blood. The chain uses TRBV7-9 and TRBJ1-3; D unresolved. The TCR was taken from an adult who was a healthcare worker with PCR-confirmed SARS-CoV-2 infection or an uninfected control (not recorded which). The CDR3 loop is CASSLQGNTIYF. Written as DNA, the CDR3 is TGTGCCAGCAGCTTACAGGGAAACACCATATATTTT. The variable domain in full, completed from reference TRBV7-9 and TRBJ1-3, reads DTGVSQNPRHKITKRGQNVTFRCDPISEHNRLYWYRQTLGQGPEFLTYFQNEAQLEKSRLLSDRFSAERPKGSFSTLEIQRTEQGDSAMYLCASSLQGNTIYFGEGSWLTVV.